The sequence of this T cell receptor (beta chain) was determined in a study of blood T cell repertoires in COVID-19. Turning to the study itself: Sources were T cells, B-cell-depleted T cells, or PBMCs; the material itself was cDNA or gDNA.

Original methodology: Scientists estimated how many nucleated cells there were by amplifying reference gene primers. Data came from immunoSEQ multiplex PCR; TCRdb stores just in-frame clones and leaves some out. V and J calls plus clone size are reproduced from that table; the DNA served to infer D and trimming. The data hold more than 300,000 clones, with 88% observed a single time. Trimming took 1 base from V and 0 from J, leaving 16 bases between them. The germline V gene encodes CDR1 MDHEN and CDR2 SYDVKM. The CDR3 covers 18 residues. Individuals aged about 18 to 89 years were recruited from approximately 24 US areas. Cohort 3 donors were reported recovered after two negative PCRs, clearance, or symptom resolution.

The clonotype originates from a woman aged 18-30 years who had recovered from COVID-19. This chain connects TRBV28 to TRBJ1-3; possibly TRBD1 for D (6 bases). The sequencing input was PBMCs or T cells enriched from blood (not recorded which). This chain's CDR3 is CASSLLGRIGGSGNTIYF. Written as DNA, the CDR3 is TGTGCCAGCAGTTTATTGGGTCGGATAGGGGGCTCTGGAAACACCATATATTTT.